The source of this TCR beta chain is a study of a mutant IDH1 vaccine in newly diagnosed glioma. Across the study: Those enrolled had earlier been treated with radiotherapy, temozolomide, or both, mostly both.

Generated by immunoSEQ multiplex PCR, the TCRdb table keeps only in-frame clones and is missing some. The sample includes around 82,000 clones, 82% of them seen just once. Time point in this sample: baseline, week 1 (first vaccination visit). Treatment: pre-vaccination baseline after standard-of-care therapy. Diagnosis in the donors showed new WHO grade 3 or 4 astrocytomas that were IDH1-mutant and ATRX-lost. The receptor was derived from a man in his forties with glioma. Some clones in this sample may be carry-over from other donors' samples. The sample here was PBMCs, taken from a glioma patient treated with radiotherapy, temozolomide or both.

DNA of the CDR3: TGTGCCAGCAGCCGAAGTGGGAGCAGCTCCTATAATTCACCCCTCCACTTT. It yields the protein CASSRSGSSSYNSPLHF. V gene TRBV7-9 combines with J gene TRBJ1-6, with D unresolved. The germline V gene has CDR1 SEHNR and CDR2 FQNEAQ (reference sequence). V lost 5 bases and J lost 0, with 14 bases in between. This CDR3 spans 17 amino acids.